Each of the 27 T cell receptor beta chains below was sequenced from the same sample in a study of blood T cell repertoires in COVID-19. Sequencing used immunoSEQ multiplex PCR; TCRdb keeps in-frame clones, though not all of them. The sample records around 430,000 clones, about 87% being singletons. The sequencing input was PBMCs or T cells enriched from blood (not recorded which). The source of these receptors is a woman aged 45-60 years who had recovered from COVID-19.

This clone was counted only a few times. CDR3 sequence: CASSISAGGDEQFF. CDR3 nucleotide sequence: TGTGCCAGCAGCATCTCAGCGGGGGGTGATGAGCAGTTCTTC. The chain carries TRBV9 and TRBJ2-1, with 9 bases lining up with TRBD2. V was clipped by 4 bases and J by 8 bases; unmatched bases: 7. CDR3 length equals 14 residues. The germline V gene has CDR1 SGDLS and CDR2 YYNGEE.

J is TRBJ2-2 and V is TRBV11-3; D might be TRBD1 (6 bases). This CDR3 contains 13 residues. The germline CDR1 and CDR2 sequences are SGHNT and YENEEA. Trimming stripped 6 bases from V and 2 bases from J, with 7 bases between. The CDR3 reads CASSGTNTGELFF. The CDR3 coding sequence is TGTGCCAGCAGTGGGACAAACACCGGGGAGCTGTTTTTT.

In its sample, this clone was seen once. This rearrangement joins TRBV5-1 to TRBJ2-7; TRBD1 aligns across 8 bases. The CDR3 is 14 amino acids. With V trimmed by 3 bases and J by 3 bases, 5 bases remained unmatched. CDR1 SGHRS and CDR2 YFSETQ come from the germline V gene. The CDR3 bases are TGCGCCAGCAGCTGGACAGGGTCTGGCTACGAGCAGTACTTC. This sequence encodes CASSWTGSGYEQYF. The entire variable domain, with the rest obtained from reference TRBV5-1 and TRBJ2-7, is as follows: KAGVTQTPRYLIKTRGQQVTLSCSPISGHRSVSWYQQTPGQGLQFLFEYFSETQRNKGNFPGRFSGRQFSNSRSEMNVSTLELGDSALYLCASSWTGSGYEQYFGPGTRLTVT.

The chain uses TRBV29-1 and TRBJ1-1; possibly TRBD1 for D (6 bases). The CDR3 contains 12 residues. Trimming cost V 4 bases and J 6 bases, with 12 bases left between them. CDR1 and CDR2 (germline): SQVTM, ANQGSEA. The CDR3 loop reads CSVGGHSAEAFF. The CDR3 nucleotides are TGCAGCGTTGGGGGGCATAGCGCTGAAGCTTTCTTT.

The chain joins TRBV28 to TRBJ2-6, with 14 bases aligning to TRBD2. Unmatched junction bases numbered 1, after V lost 6 bases and J lost 0 bases. This CDR3 has 17 residues. Per the germline V gene, CDR1 is MDHEN and CDR2 is SYDVKM. The CDR3 bases are TGTGCCAGCAGGGGACTAGCGGGAGTCTCTGGGGCCAACGTCCTGACTTTC. Protein sequence: CASRGLAGVSGANVLTF. The entire variable domain, with the rest obtained from reference TRBV28 and TRBJ2-6, is as follows: DVKVTQSSRYLVKRTGEKVFLECVQDMDHENMFWYRQDPGLGLRLIYFSYDVKMKEKGDIPEGYSVSREKKERFSLILESASTNQTSMYLCASRGLAGVSGANVLTFGAGSRLTVL.

The rearrangement links TRBV5-1 to TRBJ2-3; TRBD2 agrees at 11 bases. CDR3 size: 18 residues. The V segment lost 0 bases and the J segment 0 bases; nucleotides outside the gene matches: 6. Germline V lookup: CDR1 SGHRS, CDR2 YFSETQ. CDR3 protein: CASSLGSSGGLSTDTQYF. CDR3 nucleotide sequence: TGCGCCAGCAGCTTGGGGTCTAGCGGGGGGCTTAGCACAGATACGCAGTATTTT.

The chain combines TRBV11-2 with TRBJ2-1; D is perhaps TRBD2 (6 bases). The germline V gene has CDR1 SGHAT and CDR2 FQNNGV. The CDR3 has 14 residues. V gave up 3 bases and J gave up 10 bases, with 16 bases separating them. Written as DNA, the CDR3 is TGTGCCAGCAGCTTGATGGGAGGCTTGTACGAGCAGTTCTTC. It is translated as CASSLMGGLYEQFF.

The V gene is TRBV28, the J gene TRBJ2-7; possible D gene TRBD2, 6 bases. The CDR3 sequence is 13 residues long. The germline V and J ends were trimmed by 4 bases and 3 bases, with 10 bases remaining between them. Germline lookup yields CDR1 MDHEN and CDR2 SYDVKM. CDR3 nucleotide sequence: TGTGCCAGCAGTTCAGGAGCGGGCTACGAGCAGTACTTC. This sequence encodes CASSSGAGYEQYF.

The chain is built from TRBV7-9 and TRBJ1-1; D ambiguous. The CDR3 contains 12 residues. The V and J ends lost 7 bases and 3 bases respectively, with 9 bases between them. From germline, CDR1 is SEHNR and CDR2 FQNEAQ (reference sequence). The CDR3 DNA reads as TGTGCCAGCAATTTTCAGGACACTGAAGCTTTCTTT. Protein product: CASNFQDTEAFF.

This clone was observed once. The chain employs TRBV10-3 and TRBJ2-5, with 7 bases that match TRBD2. Per germline, CDR1 ENHRY and CDR2 SYGVKD. V trimming: 0 bases; J trimming: 0 bases; junction bases outside the gene matches: 16. This CDR3 comprises 20 residues. The CDR3, as DNA: TGTGCCATCAGTGAGTCAAGAGGCACAATGACTAGCAGGTACCAAGAGACCCAGTACTTC. Protein sequence: CAISESRGTMTSRYQETQYF.

V is TRBV11-1 and J is TRBJ2-7; D gene ambiguous. The CDR3 is 12 residues long. Germline CDR1 and CDR2: SGHAT and FQDESV (reference sequence). V was clipped by 5 bases and J by 7 bases, with 12 bases between them. CDR3 amino acids: CASSRSTSEQYF. The DNA for the CDR3 is TGTGCCAGCAGCCGGAGCACCTCAGAGCAGTACTTC.

The chain is built from TRBV5-1 and TRBJ1-2; 7 positions match TRBD1. Trimming cost V 4 bases and J 0 bases; bases outside gene matches: 3. The CDR3 loop spans 14 amino acids. CDR1 and CDR2 from the germline V gene are SGHRS and YFSETQ. CDR3 sequence (DNA): TGCGCCAGCAGCCGGGACAGAGCTAACTATGGCTACACCTTC. Its protein product is CASSRDRANYGYTF.

The chain's CDR3 is CASSFGHPTVARGTIYF. The CDR3 region has the DNA TGTGCCAGCAGCTTTGGGCATCCCACGGTAGCTCGGGGCACCATATATTTT. The chain has TRBV5-5 and TRBJ1-3; D ambiguous. The germline CDR1 and CDR2 sequences are SGHKS and YYEKEE (reference sequence). The CDR3 is made up of 17 amino acids. Trimming removed 2 bases from V and 9 bases from J, with 24 bases in between.

This clone occurred a few times. This chain uses TRBV24-1 with TRBJ1-2; 9 bases map to TRBD1. The V gene end was trimmed by 7 bases and the J gene end by 0 bases; junction bases not matched to a gene: 5. The V gene's germline CDR1 is KGHDR and CDR2 SFDVKD. This CDR3 spans 15 amino acids. CDR3 in amino acids: CATRQGADTNYGYTF. CDR3 sequence (DNA): TGTGCCACCAGACAGGGGGCGGACACTAACTATGGCTACACCTTC.

The rearrangement joins TRBV28 to TRBJ2-3; tentatively, D is TRBD1 (6 bases). V dropped 5 bases and J dropped 10 bases, with 13 bases sitting between them. Looked up from germline, CDR1 is MDHEN and CDR2 is SYDVKM. This CDR3 comprises 12 residues. CDR3 sequence (DNA): TGTGCCAGCAGTCCTCAGGGACAAGCGCAGTATTTT. It yields the protein CASSPQGQAQYF.

The chain uses TRBV2 and TRBJ1-2, with D unresolved. Trimming cost V 7 bases and J 8 bases, with 17 bases left between them. Germline loops: CDR1 SNHLY, CDR2 FYNNEI. The CDR3 spans 13 residues. This CDR3 is CASKLDPAGGYTF. The CDR3 region has the DNA TGTGCCAGCAAGCTGGACCCGGCGGGAGGCTACACCTTC.

The chain couples TRBV6-1 to TRBJ2-2; D may be TRBD2 (6 bases). V lost 8 bases to trimming and J lost 5 bases, with 15 bases between them. The CDR3 is 14 residues long. Germline CDR1 MNHNS, CDR2 SASEGT. The CDR3: CASQPPGRTGELFF. The CDR3 DNA reads TGTGCCAGCCAACCCCCGGGGAGGACCGGGGAGCTGTTTTTT.

This rearrangement joins TRBV4-3 to TRBJ1-6; D gene unclear. Trimming took off 0 bases at V and 8 bases at J, with 14 bases between the two ends. CDR3 length: 16 amino acids. Germline CDR1 reads LGHNA; CDR2 reads YSLEER. The CDR3 spells CASSQDRGSHYSPLHF. The CDR3 nucleotides are TGCGCCAGCAGCCAAGATCGGGGATCCCATTATTCACCCCTCCACTTT.

The chain joins TRBV7-6 to TRBJ1-6, with a possible D match to TRBD1 (6 bases). The germline V gene has CDR1 SGHVS and CDR2 FNYEAQ. The CDR3 has 14 residues. Trimming removed 0 bases from V and 10 bases from J, with 10 bases in between. CDR3 nucleotide sequence: TGTGCCAGCAGCTTAGCACAGGGCTCCTCACCCCTCCACTTT. Encoded protein: CASSLAQGSSPLHF.

The CDR3 is CASSSYRGPGNTIYF. The CDR3 coding sequence is TGTGCCAGCAGCAGTTACAGGGGGCCGGGAAACACCATATATTTT. This chain uses TRBV14 with TRBJ1-3; 9 bases map to TRBD1. The CDR3 has 15 residues. Germline CDR1 is SGHDN and CDR2 is FVKESK. After removal of 5 bases from V and 4 bases from J, the junction contained 6 bases not matched to a gene.

This chain joins TRBV28 and TRBJ1-2; 8 nucleotides match TRBD1. The junction had 3 bases not matched to a gene; V was cut back by 3 bases and J by 3 bases. CDR1 is MDHEN, CDR2 SYDVKM, per germline. The CDR3 sequence is 14 residues long. DNA for the CDR3: TGTGCCAGCAGTTTCCAGGACAGGGACTATGGCTACACCTTC. Translation gives CASSFQDRDYGYTF.

This clone has a single count. The chain is built from TRBV29-1 and TRBJ1-1, with 7 nucleotides matching TRBD1. The junction had 8 bases not matched to a gene; V was cut back by 6 bases and J by 1 base. CDR1 SQVTM and CDR2 ANQGSEA come from the germline V gene. The CDR3 totals 14 residues. CDR3 in amino acids: CSVDVQGTNTEAFF. Written as DNA, the CDR3 is TGCAGCGTGGACGTACAGGGGACGAACACTGAAGCTTTCTTT.

The V and J genes are TRBV2 and TRBJ2-1; 9 bases match TRBD2. Germline CDR1 is SNHLY and CDR2 is FYNNEI. V lost 8 bases and J lost 7; bases outside the gene matches: 6. The CDR3 runs to 13 residues. DNA for the CDR3: TGTGCCAGCGGCGGGGGGGGACCAAATGAGCAGTTCTTC. It codes for CASGGGGPNEQFF.

This clone has just a few counts. V usage is TRBV5-4 and J usage is TRBJ2-3; no definite D call. The CDR3 consists of 14 residues. Trimming left V 0 bases short and J 5 bases short, with 10 bases between. Germline V gives CDR1 SGHNT, CDR2 YYREEE (reference sequence). CDR3: CASSLARPGDTQYF. The CDR3 DNA follows: TGTGCCAGCAGCTTGGCCCGTCCCGGAGATACGCAGTATTTT. The full variable domain, its missing parts supplied by reference TRBV5-4 and TRBJ2-3, is ETGVTQSPTHLIKTRGQQVTLRCSSQSGHNTVSWYQQALGQGPQFIFQYYREEENGRGNFPPRFSGLQFPNYSSELNVNALELDDSALYLCASSLARPGDTQYFGPGTRLTVL.

The chain is built from TRBV5-5 and TRBJ2-7; 7 positions match TRBD1. With 4 bases clipped from V and 0 bases from J, the junction kept 4 bases outside the gene matches. The CDR3 runs 14 residues. The V gene's germline CDR1 is SGHKS and CDR2 YYEKEE (reference sequence). The CDR3 loop reads CASSPGQHSYEQYF. CDR3 sequence (DNA): TGTGCCAGCAGCCCGGGACAGCACTCCTACGAGCAGTACTTC.

The chain is built from TRBV9 and TRBJ1-1; 9 nucleotides match TRBD1. Trimming cost V 2 bases and J 8 bases; bases outside gene matches: 10. Germline V gene sequence: CDR1 SGDLS, CDR2 YYNGEE. The CDR3 sequence is 15 residues long. CDR3 coding DNA: TGTGCCAGCAGCGTGGGACAGGGCACAGGCACAGAAGCTTTCTTT. This sequence encodes CASSVGQGTGTEAFF. Complete variable domain (other parts from reference TRBV9 and TRBJ1-1): DSGVTQTPKHLITATGQRVTLRCSPRSGDLSVYWYQQSLDQGLQFLIQYYNGEERAKGNILERFSAQQFPDLHSELNLSSLELGDSALYFCASSVGQGTGTEAFFGQGTRLTVV.

In the case of this clone: Relative to the germline gene, one junction end is altered; a read error may explain this. The rearrangement joins TRBV5-6 to TRBJ2-3; 10 bases are shared with TRBD2. This CDR3 has 15 residues. The germline gives CDR1 SGHDT, CDR2 YYEEEE. CDR3 DNA sequence: TGTGCCAGCAGCTTTACTAGCGGGGCCACAGGTACGCAGTATTTT. This codes for CASSFTSGATGTQYF.